The 7 T cell receptor beta chains below come from one sample, sequenced in a study of cytomegalovirus exposure and HLA in healthy donors. Using immunoSEQ multiplex PCR, the repertoire was profiled, and TCRdb retains in-frame clones only, with some absent. In the table there are under 250,000 clones, around nine tenths of which are singletons. The sequenced material came from PBMCs. The source is a woman between 18 and 29 years old in good health and CMV-seropositive.

The chain combines TRBV7-9 with TRBJ2-1; D gene ambiguous. V dropped 0 bases and J dropped 0 bases, with 12 bases sitting between them. The germline V gene has CDR1 SEHNR and CDR2 FQNEAQ (reference sequence). The CDR3 has 17 amino acids. The CDR3 loop is CASSLAKPPFSYNEQFF. CDR3 coding DNA: TGTGCCAGCAGCTTAGCGAAGCCACCTTTCTCCTACAATGAGCAGTTCTTC.

The rearrangement joins TRBV5-1 to TRBJ2-2; maybe TRBD1 (6 bases). V was clipped by 2 bases and J by 0 bases, with 8 bases between them. The length of the CDR3 is 15 residues. Germline assignment: CDR1 SGHRS and CDR2 YFSETQ. The CDR3 DNA reads TGCGCCAGCAGCTTAACAGGGCCGAACACCGGGGAGCTGTTTTTT. It codes for CASSLTGPNTGELFF. The variable domain in full, completed from reference TRBV5-1 and TRBJ2-2, reads KAGVTQTPRYLIKTRGQQVTLSCSPISGHRSVSWYQQTPGQGLQFLFEYFSETQRNKGNFPGRFSGRQFSNSRSEMNVSTLELGDSALYLCASSLTGPNTGELFFGEGSRLTVL.

The chain is built from TRBV7-8 and TRBJ1-1; D possibly corresponds to TRBD1 (6 bases). The CDR3 contains 17 residues. V was shortened by 5 bases and J by 0 bases, with 19 bases between the two germline ends. The germline V gene has CDR1 SGHVS and CDR2 FQNEAQ. The CDR3 bases are TGTGCCAGCAGCCCGCGGTTGGGGGGGCGAATGAACACTGAAGCTTTCTTT. Its translation: CASSPRLGGRMNTEAFF.

In this sample, this clone turned up a few times. The V gene is TRBV30, the J gene TRBJ1-4, with TRBD1 matching over 9 bases. The CDR3 has 15 amino acids. Germline trimming cut 1 base from V and 11 bases from J; bases unmatched to any gene: 11. Germline V gives CDR1 GTSNPN, CDR2 SVGIG (reference sequence). The chain's CDR3 is CAWSGKPGQGGKLFF. CDR3 in DNA: TGTGCCTGGAGTGGAAAACCGGGACAGGGAGGGAAACTGTTTTTT.

The chain couples TRBV11-1 to TRBJ2-1; 8 bases fit TRBD2. This CDR3 contains 15 residues. With 2 bases clipped from V and 2 bases from J, the junction kept 2 bases outside the gene matches. Germline CDR1 is SGHAT and CDR2 is FQDESV (reference sequence). The CDR3 nucleotides read TGTGCCAGCAGCTTACCGGGAGGGCCCTACAATGAGCAGTTCTTC. This encodes CASSLPGGPYNEQFF.

The chain recombines TRBV10-2 with TRBJ2-3; 10 bases align to TRBD2. CDR3 size: 15 residues. Germline V CDR1 and CDR2: WSHSY, SAAADI. V was clipped by 8 bases and J by 4 bases; unmatched bases: 9. This chain's CDR3 is CASSWVAGGADTQYF. The CDR3 bases are TGCGCCAGCTCTTGGGTAGCGGGAGGAGCAGATACGCAGTATTTT.

The genes are TRBV6-6 and TRBJ2-7, with TRBD2 identical over 7 bases. The V gene end was trimmed by 0 bases and the J gene end by 4 bases; junction bases not matched to a gene: 6. CDR3 length: 15 amino acids. CDR1 is MNHNY and CDR2 is SVGAGI in the germline V gene (reference sequence). CDR3 protein: CASSYSRGLNYEQYF. The CDR3 region has the DNA TGTGCCAGCAGTTACTCACGGGGACTAAATTACGAGCAGTACTTC.